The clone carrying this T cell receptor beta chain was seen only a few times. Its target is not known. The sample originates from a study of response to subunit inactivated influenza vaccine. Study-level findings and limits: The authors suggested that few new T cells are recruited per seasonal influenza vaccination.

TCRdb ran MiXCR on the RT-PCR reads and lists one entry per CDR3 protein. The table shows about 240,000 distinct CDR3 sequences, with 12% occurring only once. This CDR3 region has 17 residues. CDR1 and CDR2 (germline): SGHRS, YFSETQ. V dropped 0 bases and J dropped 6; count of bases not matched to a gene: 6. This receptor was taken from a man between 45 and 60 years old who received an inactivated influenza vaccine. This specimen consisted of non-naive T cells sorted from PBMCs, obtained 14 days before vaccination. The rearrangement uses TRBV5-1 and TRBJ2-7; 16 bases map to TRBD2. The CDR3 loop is CASSLVGLAGGFSEQYF. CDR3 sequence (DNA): TGCGCCAGCAGCTTGGTGGGACTAGCGGGGGGGTTCAGCGAGCAGTACTTC.